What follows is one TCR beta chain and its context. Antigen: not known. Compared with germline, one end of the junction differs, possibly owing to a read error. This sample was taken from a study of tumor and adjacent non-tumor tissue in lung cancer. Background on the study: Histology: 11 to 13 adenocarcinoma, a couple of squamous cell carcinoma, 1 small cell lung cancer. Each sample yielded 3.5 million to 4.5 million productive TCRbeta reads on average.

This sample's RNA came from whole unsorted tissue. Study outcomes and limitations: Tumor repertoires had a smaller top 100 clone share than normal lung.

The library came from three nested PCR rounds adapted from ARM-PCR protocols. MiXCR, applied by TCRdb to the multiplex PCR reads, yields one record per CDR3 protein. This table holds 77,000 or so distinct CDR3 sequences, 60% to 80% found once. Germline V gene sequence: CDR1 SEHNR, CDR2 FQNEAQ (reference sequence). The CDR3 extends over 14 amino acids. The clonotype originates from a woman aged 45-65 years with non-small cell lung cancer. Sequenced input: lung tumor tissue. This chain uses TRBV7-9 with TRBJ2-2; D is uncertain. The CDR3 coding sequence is TGTGCCATCAGCTTAAACCCGTACACCGGGGAGCTGTTTTTT. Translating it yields CAISLNPYTGELFF.